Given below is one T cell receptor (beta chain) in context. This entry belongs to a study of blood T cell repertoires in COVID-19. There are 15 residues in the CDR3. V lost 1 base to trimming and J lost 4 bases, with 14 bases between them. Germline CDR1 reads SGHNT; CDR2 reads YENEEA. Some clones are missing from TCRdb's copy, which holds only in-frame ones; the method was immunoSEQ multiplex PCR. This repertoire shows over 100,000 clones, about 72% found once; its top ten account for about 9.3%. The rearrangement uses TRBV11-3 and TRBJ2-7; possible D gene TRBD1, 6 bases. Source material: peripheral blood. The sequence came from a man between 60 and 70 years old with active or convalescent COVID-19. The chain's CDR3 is CASSLARDNFYEQYF. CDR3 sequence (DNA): TGTGCCAGCAGCTTAGCCCGGGACAACTTTTACGAGCAGTACTTC.